Listed below are T cell receptor beta chains from one sample, sequenced in a study of blood T cell repertoires in COVID-19. Using immunoSEQ multiplex PCR, the repertoire was profiled, and TCRdb retains in-frame clones only, with some absent. This table holds a few hundred thousand clones, under 90% found once. What was sequenced was PBMCs or T cells enriched from blood (not recorded which). These TCRs come from a man younger than 40 with acute COVID-19. Both conserved end residues are trimmed from each CDR3.

v_call,cdr3_aa
TRBV27,ASSFFKRIYNSPLH
TRBV6-2/TRBV6-3,ASSQTGTGYHEQF
TRBV19,ASTLRGQGQGSTEAF
TRBV6-4,ASKKGPGKYGYT
TRBV9,ASSAGLALSPQY
TRBV28,ASRSFEGWEKLF
TRBV7-2,ASSPTSGRATGELF
TRBV2,ASSVPAKQMNTEAF
TRBV9,ASSPGQGLEKLF
TRBV24-1,ATSDVTKGNQPQH
TRBV7-2,ASSLVGGGSYNEQF
TRBV7-2,ASSLTGYSSGANVLT
TRBV19,ASSEGRGGRSEQF
TRBV28,ASSLSGTGLFGNTIY
TRBV14,ASSQEGRFDTGELF
TRBV18,ASSPLRTGDEKLF
TRBV6-2/TRBV6-3,ASSTRTGPNSPLH
TRBV4-2,ASSRGTSGGLYNEQF
TRBV18,ASSPDRDQPQH
TRBV2,ASSSWERSKT
TRBV19,ASSIGTGLGSNQPQH
TRBV19,ASRDRVFQPQH